The 30 T cell receptor beta chains reported below all come from one sample, sequenced in a study of cytomegalovirus exposure and HLA in healthy donors (dated by TCRdb to the late 2010s). The library was prepared using the immunoSEQ multiplex PCR assay. For the multiplex PCR, a mixture combining 60 forward primers for TCR Vbeta segments and 13 reverse primers for TCR Jbeta segments was used. TCRdb mirrors the immuneACCESS table, restricted to in-frame sequences. Some clones are absent from its copies; in checked studies, under half trace to an unresolved V gene, and the reason for the others is unknown. Present in this sample are about 59,000 clones, roughly 83% of which were seen just once. Roughly 1.6% of the sample belongs to the ten largest clones. Sequenced: PBMCs. The receptors stem from a human donor in good health.

The chain carries TRBV9 and TRBJ2-3; D might be TRBD1 (6 bases). CDR1 and CDR2 from the germline V gene are SGDLS and YYNGEE. V lost 4 bases and J 0 bases, leaving 15 bases between the germline ends. CDR3 length: 16 residues. This CDR3 reads CASSPRTATSTDTQYF. CDR3 nucleotides: TGTGCCAGCAGCCCTCGGACAGCGACTAGCACAGATACGCAGTATTTT. Full variable domain (outside the CDR3, taken from reference TRBV9 and TRBJ2-3): DSGVTQTPKHLITATGQRVTLRCSPRSGDLSVYWYQQSLDQGLQFLIQYYNGEERAKGNILERFSAQQFPDLHSELNLSSLELGDSALYFCASSPRTATSTDTQYFGPGTRLTVL.

The genes are TRBV18 and TRBJ2-7; TRBD1 matches at 7 bases. Per germline, CDR1 KGHSH and CDR2 LQKENI. The CDR3 loop spans 15 amino acids. The V gene end was trimmed by 4 bases and the J gene end by 1 base; junction bases not matched to a gene: 7. The CDR3 sequence is CASSRSGTASYEQYF. CDR3 nucleotide sequence: TGTGCCAGCTCACGTTCCGGGACAGCTTCCTACGAGCAGTACTTC.

This chain connects TRBV28 to TRBJ2-7; 7 bases are a match to TRBD2. Losses at the gene ends were 7 bases for V and 0 bases for J; bases not matched to a gene: 6. The germline gives CDR1 MDHEN, CDR2 SYDVKM. The CDR3 contains 14 residues. In DNA form, the CDR3 reads TGTGCCAGCAATCCAGCGGGGAACTCCTACGAGCAGTACTTC. Translation gives CASNPAGNSYEQYF.

V usage is TRBV4-2 and J usage is TRBJ2-3; D possibly corresponds to TRBD2 (7 bases). The CDR3 is 14 residues long. Germline loops: CDR1 LGHNA, CDR2 YNFKEQ. V was clipped by 4 bases and J by 4 bases, with 12 bases between them. For the CDR3, the DNA is TGTGCCAGCAGCCGGGGGGGGCGGGCAGATACGCAGTATTTT. This sequence encodes CASSRGGRADTQYF.

This rearrangement joins TRBV7-2 to TRBJ2-5; the match to TRBD2 covers 8 bases. The CDR3 runs to 13 residues. Unmatched junction bases numbered 5, after V lost 5 bases and J lost 6 bases. Germline V gene data show CDR1 as SGHTA and CDR2 as FQGNSA. CDR3: CASSVGGGQTQYF. The CDR3 DNA reads TGTGCCAGCAGCGTCGGGGGGGGACAGACCCAGTACTTC. The full variable domain, with the rest looked up from reference TRBV7-2 and TRBJ2-5, is GAGVSQSPSNKVTEKGKDVELRCDPISGHTALYWYRQSLGQGLEFLIYFQGNSAPDKSGLPSDRFSAERTGGSVSTLTIQRTQQEDSAVYLCASSVGGGQTQYFGPGTRLLVL.

The CDR3 loop reads CASSPTGSSYNEQFF. CDR3 nucleotides: TGTGCCAGCAGCCCGACCGGGAGCTCCTACAATGAGCAGTTCTTC. The genes are TRBV6-5 and TRBJ2-1; D might be TRBD2 (6 bases). Germline V gene sequence: CDR1 MNHEY, CDR2 SVGAGI. Trimming took 6 bases from V and 0 from J, leaving 12 bases between them. The CDR3 spans 15 residues.

The chain carries TRBV15 and TRBJ2-7; the match to TRBD2 covers 10 bases. V dropped 1 base and J dropped 7; count of bases not matched to a gene: 4. Germline values: CDR1 LNHNV, CDR2 YYDKDF (reference sequence). The CDR3 runs 14 residues. Here the CDR3 reads CATSRGVAGGEQYF. The CDR3 DNA follows: TGTGCCACCAGCAGAGGAGTAGCGGGAGGAGAGCAGTACTTC.

The chain uses TRBV30 and TRBJ2-7; D is undetermined. The CDR3 covers 12 residues. The V end lost 2 bases, the J end lost 0 bases, and 5 bases lay between the germline ends. From germline, CDR1 is GTSNPN and CDR2 SVGIG (reference sequence). The CDR3 loop reads CAWSPLSYEQYF. The CDR3 DNA reads TGTGCCTGGAGTCCCCTCTCCTACGAGCAGTACTTC.

The CDR3, as DNA: TGTGCCAGCAGTCGAACCCCAGGGCCGAACGAGCAGTACTTC. Its protein is CASSRTPGPNEQYF. The chain links TRBV28 to TRBJ2-7, with D perhaps matching TRBD1 (5 bases). V was pared by 5 bases and J by 5 bases, with 16 bases between. Germline V gene data show CDR1 as MDHEN and CDR2 as SYDVKM. CDR3 size: 14 residues. The full variable domain, completed using reference TRBV28 and TRBJ2-7, is DVKVTQSSRYLVKRTGEKVFLECVQDMDHENMFWYRQDPGLGLRLIYFSYDVKMKEKGDIPEGYSVSREKKERFSLILESASTNQTSMYLCASSRTPGPNEQYFGPGTRLTVT.

V usage is TRBV7-6 and J usage is TRBJ2-2; 11 bases line up with TRBD2. This CDR3 contains 16 residues. V was pared by 5 bases and J by 7 bases, with 9 bases of the junction left unmatched. The germline V gene encodes CDR1 SGHVS and CDR2 FNYEAQ. CDR3 DNA sequence: TGTGCCAGCAGCCTCCGACTAGCGGGATCCGGCGGGGAGCTGTTTTTT. This gives the protein CASSLRLAGSGGELFF.

The chain has TRBV9 and TRBJ2-3, with D maybe TRBD2 (5 bases). The CDR3 has 13 residues. V was cut by 0 bases and J by 3 bases, with 5 bases left in between. From germline, CDR1 is SGDLS and CDR2 YYNGEE. Here the CDR3 DNA reads TGTGCCAGCAGCGTAGGGACTACAGATACGCAGTATTTT. This codes for CASSVGTTDTQYF. Based on the CDR3 plus reference TRBV9 and TRBJ2-3, the full variable domain is DSGVTQTPKHLITATGQRVTLRCSPRSGDLSVYWYQQSLDQGLQFLIQYYNGEERAKGNILERFSAQQFPDLHSELNLSSLELGDSALYFCASSVGTTDTQYFGPGTRLTVL.

The CDR3 reads CASSYGLESGELFF. The CDR3 DNA sequence: TGTGCCAGCAGTTATGGACTAGAATCCGGGGAGCTGTTTTTT. The chain carries TRBV6-6 and TRBJ2-2; TRBD2 matches at 7 bases. Germline CDR1 is MNHNY and CDR2 is SVGAGI (reference sequence). The CDR3 has 14 amino acids. The V segment lost 3 bases and the J segment 6 bases; nucleotides outside the gene matches: 4.

In its sample, this clone was seen a few times. This chain connects TRBV6-4 to TRBJ2-3, with 8 bases that match TRBD2. The CDR3 runs to 15 residues. Germline-derived CDR1 and CDR2 are MRHNA and SNTAGT. V shed 3 bases, J shed 4 bases, and the junction held 6 bases outside the gene matches. The CDR3 region is CASSEVGGAADTQYF. CDR3 bases: TGTGCCAGCAGTGAGGTCGGGGGGGCTGCAGATACGCAGTATTTT.

The V gene is TRBV6-4, the J gene TRBJ1-1, with 11 bases matching TRBD1. Germline V gene lookup returns CDR1 MRHNA and CDR2 SNTAGT. J gave up 4 bases and V 6 bases, and 1 base lay outside the gene matches. The CDR3 is made up of 13 amino acids. In DNA form, the CDR3 reads TGTGCCAGCAGGGGACAGGGGGGCACTGAAGCTTTCTTT. Translated, it gives CASRGQGGTEAFF.

The V gene is TRBV5-6, the J gene TRBJ1-6; possibly TRBD1 for D (5 bases). This CDR3 is 16 amino acids long. V gave up 1 base and J gave up 6 bases, with 14 bases separating them. Germline CDR1 and CDR2: SGHDT and YYEEEE. CDR3: CASSLFAGPSNSPLHF. The CDR3 DNA sequence: TGTGCCAGCAGCTTGTTTGCAGGGCCTTCTAATTCACCCCTCCACTTT.

The chain is built from TRBV18 and TRBJ2-6; D uncertain. V was cut by 5 bases and J by 3 bases, with 20 bases left in between. The CDR3 totals 18 residues. Germline V gives CDR1 KGHSH, CDR2 LQKENI. The CDR3 reads CASSSNSITSRGANVLTF. CDR3 coding DNA: TGTGCCAGCTCATCGAACTCCATCACGTCGCGTGGGGCCAACGTCCTGACTTTC.

The V gene is TRBV18, the J gene TRBJ1-5; perhaps TRBD1 as D (5 bases). This CDR3 is 15 amino acids long. CDR1 is KGHSH, CDR2 LQKENI, per germline. Trimming left V 6 bases short and J 6 bases short, with 18 bases between. The CDR3 DNA sequence: TGTGCCAGCTCGCAGGAGAAGGGGCGGGGTCAGCCCCAGCATTTT. Translating gives CASSQEKGRGQPQHF.

The chain links TRBV5-6 to TRBJ1-5; D unresolved. Germline CDR1 reads SGHDT; CDR2 reads YYEEEE. The germline V and J ends were trimmed by 4 bases and 7 bases, with 21 bases remaining between them. The length of the CDR3 is 16 residues. The CDR3 DNA reads as TGTGCCAGCAGCGACCAGCGGATTGGCGAATCACAGCCCCAGCATTTT. Its protein product is CASSDQRIGESQPQHF.

This chain connects TRBV7-9 to TRBJ2-3; a possible D gene is TRBD2 (5 bases). V dropped 2 bases and J dropped 6 bases, with 12 bases sitting between them. The V gene's germline CDR1 is SEHNR and CDR2 FQNEAQ (reference sequence). The CDR3 sequence is 14 residues long. For the CDR3, the DNA is TGTGCCAGCAGCTTATCCTCACCGGGGGATACGCAGTATTTT. It is translated as CASSLSSPGDTQYF.

The rearrangement uses TRBV5-1 and TRBJ2-1, with TRBD2 as a possible D gene (6 bases). V was pared by 0 bases and J by 4 bases, with 11 bases between. Looked up from germline, CDR1 is SGHRS and CDR2 is YFSETQ. The length of the CDR3 is 15 residues. CDR3 sequence (DNA): TGCGCCAGCAGCTTGGAAGGGGACTTTTACAATGAGCAGTTCTTC. This translates into CASSLEGDFYNEQFF.

J is TRBJ2-5 and V is TRBV27; D is undetermined. V gave up 6 bases and J gave up 1 base, with 9 bases separating them. The CDR3 contains 13 residues. Germline V gene data show CDR1 as MNHEY and CDR2 as SMNVEV (reference sequence). CDR3 in amino acids: CASSRRPQETQYF. CDR3 DNA: TGTGCCAGCAGCCGCAGGCCCCAAGAGACCCAGTACTTC.

V and J are TRBV11-1 and TRBJ2-5, with TRBD2 as a possible D gene (5 bases). V was trimmed by 2 bases and J by 2 bases, leaving 9 bases between them. The CDR3 is 14 amino acids. Germline lookup yields CDR1 SGHAT and CDR2 FQDESV (reference sequence). The DNA of the CDR3 is TGTGCCAGCAGCTTACGGGATGGTCAAGAGACCCAGTACTTC. This encodes CASSLRDGQETQYF.

Within the sample, this clone is large. The chain carries TRBV4-3 and TRBJ2-1; 8 nucleotides match TRBD2. Germline CDR1 LGHNA, CDR2 YSLEER. The junction had 5 bases not matched to a gene; V was cut back by 0 bases and J by 4 bases. This CDR3 has 16 residues. The CDR3 is CASSQEGSGSYNEQFF. The CDR3 nucleotides read TGCGCCAGCAGCCAAGAGGGGAGCGGGAGTTACAATGAGCAGTTCTTC.

This rearrangement joins TRBV29-1 to TRBJ2-3; D gene unclear. V shed 4 bases and J shed 1 base, with 6 bases lying between them. This CDR3 is 12 amino acids long. Germline CDR1 SQVTM, CDR2 ANQGSEA. CDR3 residues: CSVVEGTDTQYF. The CDR3 region has the DNA TGCAGCGTTGTTGAGGGCACAGATACGCAGTATTTT.

The V gene is TRBV27, the J gene TRBJ1-1; the match to TRBD1 covers 9 bases. The CDR3 extends over 15 amino acids. Germline V gene lookup returns CDR1 MNHEY and CDR2 SMNVEV (reference sequence). V dropped 5 bases and J dropped 5; count of bases not matched to a gene: 9. The CDR3 DNA reads as TGTGCCAGCAGTCGCCCAGGACAGGGGACAACTGAAGCTTTCTTT. This sequence encodes CASSRPGQGTTEAFF.

The J gene is TRBJ2-5, the V gene TRBV7-2, with D possibly matching TRBD2 (7 bases). CDR3 size: 15 residues. Germline assignment: CDR1 SGHTA and CDR2 FQGNSA. Deletions cut 2 bases from V and 4 bases from J, with 14 bases between. The DNA of the CDR3 is TGTGCCAGCAGCTTACTAGCGAGGGGGGGAGAGACCCAGTACTTC. Encoded protein: CASSLLARGGETQYF.

The V gene is TRBV6-6, the J gene TRBJ2-6; D gene uncertain. This CDR3 has 15 residues. The germline CDR1 and CDR2 sequences are MNHNY and SVGAGI (reference sequence). V was shortened by 0 bases and J by 2 bases, with 5 bases between the two germline ends. CDR3 protein: CASSYSSTGANVLTF. CDR3 DNA: TGTGCCAGCAGTTACTCGAGTACTGGGGCCAACGTCCTGACTTTC.

V usage is TRBV12-5 and J usage is TRBJ2-1; 8 bases agree with TRBD2. V shed 1 base, J shed 8 bases, and the junction held 10 bases outside the gene matches. Per germline, CDR1 LGHNT and CDR2 FRNRAP. The CDR3 is 16 residues long. This CDR3 is CASGLGGLAGEDEQFF. The CDR3 DNA reads as TGTGCTAGTGGTTTGGGAGGACTAGCCGGGGAGGATGAGCAGTTCTTC.

V gene TRBV7-2 combines with J gene TRBJ2-3, with D possibly matching TRBD2 (6 bases). The germline gives CDR1 SGHTA, CDR2 FQGNSA. This CDR3 comprises 14 residues. V shed 5 bases and J shed 6 bases, with 15 bases lying between them. CDR3 residues: CASSAHKGGDTQYF. As DNA, the CDR3 is TGTGCCAGCAGCGCCCACAAGGGAGGCGATACGCAGTATTTT.

CDR3 loop: CASSPYRDSTGANVLTF. The CDR3 DNA follows: TGCGCCAGCAGCCCATACAGGGATTCTACTGGGGCCAACGTCCTGACTTTC. The chain recombines TRBV5-1 with TRBJ2-6; D possibly corresponds to TRBD1 (6 bases). Per germline, CDR1 SGHRS and CDR2 YFSETQ. The CDR3 loop spans 17 amino acids. V was trimmed by 4 bases and J by 2 bases, leaving 16 bases between them.